This T cell receptor (beta chain) was identified in a study of OX40 agonist ivuxolimab in advanced cancers. About the research overall: Patients in dose escalation had liver, melanoma, kidney or head and neck cancers. Having had anti-PD-1, anti-PD-L1 or anti-CTLA-4 therapy before was allowed, and roughly 39% had some.

Produced via immunoSEQ multiplex PCR; TCRdb's table is partial and in-frame only. Of about 64,000 clones listed, 85% to 90% are singletons. The CDR3 runs to 16 residues. V dropped 5 bases and J dropped 5; count of bases not matched to a gene: 12. CDR1 is MDHEN and CDR2 is SYDVKM in the germline V gene. Blood was sampled at baseline, cycle 4 day 1, and cycle 7 day 1. This clonotype was obtained from an adult with an advanced solid tumor such as melanoma, head and neck, liver or kidney cancer. The sample in question was CD4+ or CD8+ T cells sorted from blood, obtained in a trial of the OX40 agonist ivuxolimab. The chain carries TRBV28 and TRBJ2-7; 10 bases map to TRBD2. DNA for the CDR3: TGTGCCAGCAGTCAAGTAGAGCGGGAGGGCATCCACGAGCAGTACTTC. Residues: CASSQVEREGIHEQYF.